This is a list of T cell receptor beta chains from one sample in a study of PD-1 blockade in classical Hodgkin lymphoma. The assay was immunoSEQ multiplex PCR, and TCRdb's table has in-frame clones only and misses some. The sample holds about 39,000 clones, 78% seen once. Specimen: peripheral blood mononuclear cells (PBMCs), collected before the fourth cycle of nivolumab. The receptors originated from a human donor with classical Hodgkin lymphoma. The CDR3 runs from the conserved cysteine through the conserved F or W. Each record gives: D gene, J gene, V gene, clone size, CDR3 DNA, CDR3 protein. D genes are given only for firm matches. Only some rows state a clone size, as once, few, many or a class for expanded clones.

d_call: -
j_call: TRBJ1-3
v_call: TRBV30
clone_size: once
cdr3_nt: TGTGCCTGGACCGGGACTTCTGGAAACACCATATATTTT
cdr3_aa: CAWTGTSGNTIYF

d_call: -
j_call: TRBJ2-3
v_call: TRBV5-1
clone_size: -
cdr3_nt: TGCGCCAGCAGTTCCGGGACTGCACCTGGAAGTACGCAGTATTTT
cdr3_aa: CASSSGTAPGSTQYF

d_call: -
j_call: TRBJ2-7
v_call: TRBV11-3
clone_size: -
cdr3_nt: TGTGCCAGCAGCTTTTTAGGGACTGAACGCGTGAAGGAGCAGTACTTC
cdr3_aa: CASSFLGTERVKEQYF

d_call: TRBD1
j_call: TRBJ1-1
v_call: TRBV18
clone_size: -
cdr3_nt: TGTGCCAGCTCACCCCGACAGGGGATGAACACTGAAGCTTTCTTT
cdr3_aa: CASSPRQGMNTEAFF

d_call: -
j_call: TRBJ1-1
v_call: TRBV5-1
clone_size: many
cdr3_nt: TGCGCCAGCAGCTCCGACGGTGAAGCTTTCTTT
cdr3_aa: CASSSDGEAFF

d_call: TRBD1
j_call: TRBJ2-7
v_call: TRBV28
clone_size: -
cdr3_nt: TGTGCCAGCAGTTTTACGGACAGGCCCGTGAAGTACTTC
cdr3_aa: CASSFTDRPVKYF

d_call: -
j_call: TRBJ2-5
v_call: TRBV6-5
clone_size: -
cdr3_nt: TGTGCCAGCAGTTACTCGATCCGGACGCACAGGGAGACCCAGTACTTC
cdr3_aa: CASSYSIRTHRETQYF

d_call: -
j_call: TRBJ1-6
v_call: TRBV28
clone_size: once
cdr3_nt: TGTGCCAGCACTCCCCCACGGGGACCCCTCCACTTT
cdr3_aa: CASTPPRGPLHF

d_call: -
j_call: TRBJ2-1
v_call: TRBV7-6
clone_size: -
cdr3_nt: TGTGCCAGCAGCTTAGTGCAGGGGAACTCATACAATGAGCAGTTCTTC
cdr3_aa: CASSLVQGNSYNEQFF

d_call: TRBD2
j_call: TRBJ2-3
v_call: TRBV7-7
clone_size: -
cdr3_nt: TGTGCCAGCAGCCCCGGGACTAGCGGGGGCACAGATACGCAGTATTTT
cdr3_aa: CASSPGTSGGTDTQYF

d_call: -
j_call: TRBJ2-5
v_call: TRBV6-1
clone_size: -
cdr3_nt: TGTGCCAGCATCTATCAGGGGTATGGGGAGACCCAGTACTTC
cdr3_aa: CASIYQGYGETQYF

d_call: TRBD2
j_call: TRBJ2-3
v_call: TRBV6-6
clone_size: -
cdr3_nt: TGTGCCAGCGAGATAGCGGGGGCAGCCATATTT
cdr3_aa: CASEIAGAAIF

d_call: -
j_call: TRBJ1-2
v_call: TRBV7-2
clone_size: -
cdr3_nt: TGTGCCAGCAGCTTAGTAGGAGTTAACTATGGCTACACCTTC
cdr3_aa: CASSLVGVNYGYTF

d_call: -
j_call: TRBJ2-1
v_call: TRBV7-3
clone_size: few
cdr3_nt: TGTGCCAGCAGCTTAATGCCTTTGAATGAGCAGTTCTTC
cdr3_aa: CASSLMPLNEQFF

d_call: -
j_call: TRBJ1-3
v_call: TRBV4-2
clone_size: -
cdr3_nt: TGTGCCAGCAGCCAATTATCCCTCTCTGGAAACACCATATATTTT
cdr3_aa: CASSQLSLSGNTIYF

d_call: -
j_call: TRBJ1-5
v_call: TRBV9
clone_size: -
cdr3_nt: TGTGCCAGCAGCGTAAGCAGTTATAGCAATCAGCCCCAGCATTTT
cdr3_aa: CASSVSSYSNQPQHF

d_call: TRBD1
j_call: TRBJ1-1
v_call: TRBV6-5
clone_size: few
cdr3_nt: TGTGCCAGCAGAACACCGGGACAGAAGAACACTGAAGCTTTCTTT
cdr3_aa: CASRTPGQKNTEAFF

d_call: TRBD1
j_call: TRBJ1-2
v_call: TRBV2
clone_size: -
cdr3_nt: TGTGCCAGCAGGAGACAGGGTGAGGCTAACTATGGCTACACCTTC
cdr3_aa: CASRRQGEANYGYTF

d_call: TRBD2
j_call: TRBJ2-1
v_call: TRBV4-1
clone_size: -
cdr3_nt: TGCGCCAGCAGCCTCGCCGGGACTAGTTTAATCCATGAGCAGTTCTTC
cdr3_aa: CASSLAGTSLIHEQFF

d_call: -
j_call: TRBJ1-2
v_call: TRBV27
clone_size: medium-sized
cdr3_nt: TGTGCCAGCAGTCTACAGGACGGAAAGAGCTATGGCTACACCTTC
cdr3_aa: CASSLQDGKSYGYTF

d_call: -
j_call: TRBJ1-1
v_call: TRBV4-1
clone_size: -
cdr3_nt: TGCGCCAGCAGCCAAGAGGGTCCAATACCCTTCGAAGCTTTCTTT
cdr3_aa: CASSQEGPIPFEAFF

d_call: -
j_call: TRBJ1-3
v_call: TRBV27
clone_size: -
cdr3_nt: TGTGCCAGCAGTCCCCGCCAGGGAAACACCATATATTTT
cdr3_aa: CASSPRQGNTIYF

d_call: TRBD1
j_call: TRBJ2-7
v_call: TRBV5-6
clone_size: -
cdr3_nt: TGTGCCAGCATCGGGACAGGAACCGAGCAGTACTTC
cdr3_aa: CASIGTGTEQYF

d_call: TRBD1
j_call: TRBJ2-7
v_call: TRBV27
clone_size: -
cdr3_nt: TGTGCCAGCAGTTTTAAGGGGGGACAGGATTTGAGGCAGTACTTC
cdr3_aa: CASSFKGGQDLRQYF

d_call: -
j_call: TRBJ1-3
v_call: TRBV9
clone_size: -
cdr3_nt: TGTGCCAGCAGCGTAACTGGGGAGGGACTCTCTGGAAACACCATATATTTT
cdr3_aa: CASSVTGEGLSGNTIYF

d_call: TRBD1
j_call: TRBJ1-5
v_call: TRBV15
clone_size: -
cdr3_nt: TGTGCCACCAGCAGAGATCAGGACAGGGGCCACGAAGGGCCCCAGCATTTT
cdr3_aa: CATSRDQDRGHEGPQHF

d_call: -
j_call: TRBJ2-1
v_call: TRBV30
clone_size: few
cdr3_nt: TGTGCCTGGAGCATAGTCTCCTACAATGAGCAGTTCTTC
cdr3_aa: CAWSIVSYNEQFF

d_call: -
j_call: TRBJ1-4
v_call: TRBV6-1
clone_size: -
cdr3_nt: TGTGCCAGCAGTGAACATTCACTAACCGCAACTAATGAAAAACTGTTTTTT
cdr3_aa: CASSEHSLTATNEKLFF